Listed below are T cell receptor beta chains from one sample, sequenced in a study of neurological immune-mediated disorders. One entry per CDR3 protein, called by TCRdb with MiXCR from the 5' RACE reads. The data show about 50,000 distinct CDR3 sequences, with 7% to 10% seen just once and over 1.5% held by the top ten. The sequenced sample was PBMCs. These receptors were taken from a woman between 40 and 50 years old in good health. Each CDR3 is given with its conserved first and last residue.

cdr3_length v_call cdr3_aa
12 TRBV20-1 CSARDSSDTQYF
14 TRBV7-2 CASSRSYVHNEQFF
13 TRBV20-1 CSAPRTGSYEQYF
16 TRBV6-2/TRBV6-3 CASRRGGILDNEKLFF
15 TRBV7-2 CASSFQTGNISPLHF
15 TRBV5-1 CASSSVGLENYGYTF
13 TRBV6-5 CASSYSSGNTIYF
13 TRBV20-1 CSAITGQYSPLHF
14 TRBV6-5 CASSPGTTPREQFF
15 TRBV7-2 CASRRQGDLTGELFF
15 TRBV4-3 CASSQVGPGPDEQYF
15 TRBV9 CASSPQGASGNTIYF
14 TRBV7-2 CASSLYRGPYEQYF
13 TRBV7-2 CASEAVIYNEQFF
15 TRBV6-2/TRBV6-3 CASSYGAHRNQPQHF
14 TRBV4-3 CASSQDMSYYEQYF
12 TRBV12-3/TRBV12-4 CASSSGLGRQYF
15 TRBV12-3/TRBV12-4 CASSPHTGVGQPQHF
16 TRBV9 CASSVDAGRSYNEQFF
13 TRBV5-5 CASTFGITDTQYF
15 TRBV18 CASSSLDSDSTEAFF
13 TRBV7-8 CASSRGREEKLFF
14 TRBV6-5 CASSQRQGSGEQYF
16 TRBV7-3 CASSLVSGGRGDTQYF
15 TRBV20-1 CSARDWPGPNYGYTF
13 TRBV18 CASSPQTSDIQYF
16 TRBV15 CATSRVGGGRTDTQYF
13 TRBV5-1 CASSRYPNEKLFF
13 TRBV10-3 CAISESGTDTQYF
13 TRBV9 CASSPGDFDEQYF
15 TRBV7-2 CASSLVTSDYNEQFF
14 TRBV7-2 CASSPYSRSDEQYF
15 TRBV4-1 CASSQDPRGHYEQYF
12 TRBV6-2/TRBV6-3 CASRPLGDEQFF
14 TRBV20-1 CSARLSGNSYEQYF